This entry lists 26 T cell receptor beta chains sequenced from one sample in a study of response to subunit inactivated influenza vaccine. Each CDR3 protein is one row after TCRdb ran MiXCR on the RT-PCR reads. This sample has about 540,000 distinct CDR3 sequences; around a quarter occur once, and the top ten carry under 3.5%. This sample also appeared in a second study, on T cells expressing NK-cell markers. That source reports: For TCR beta, cDNA was produced by 5'RACE template switching with UMIs.

The specimen comprised CD4+ T cells sorted from PBMCs, sampled roughly 12 days after vaccination. The receptors stem from a man aged 45-65 years who received an inactivated influenza vaccine.

This clonotype was seen at least ten times. The chain combines TRBV18 with TRBJ2-7; D is perhaps TRBD1 (5 bases). Trimming removed 3 bases from V and 5 bases from J, with 8 bases in between. CDR1 KGHSH and CDR2 LQKENI come from the germline V gene. CDR3 size: 12 residues. The CDR3 DNA reads TGTGCCAGCTCACCGCCAGGGAACGAGCAGTACTTC. This encodes CASSPPGNEQYF.

This clonotype was observed a few times. The J gene is TRBJ2-7, the V gene TRBV29-1, with TRBD1 matching 7 bases. The CDR3 is made up of 15 amino acids. Per germline, CDR1 SQVTM and CDR2 ANQGSEA. With V trimmed by 5 bases and J by 2 bases, 12 bases remained unmatched. The DNA of the CDR3 is TGCAGCGTTTCTCGTGCGGACAGGATCGCCTACGAGCAGTACTTC. Encoded protein: CSVSRADRIAYEQYF.

The chain is built from TRBV20-1 and TRBJ1-5, with D possibly being TRBD1 (5 bases). CDR3 length: 15 amino acids. The germline gives CDR1 DFQATT, CDR2 SNEGSKA (reference sequence). With 4 bases removed from V and 0 bases from J, the gap between germline ends came to 13 bases. The CDR3: CSATREAYSNQPQHF. The CDR3 region has the DNA TGCAGTGCTACCAGGGAGGCTTATAGCAATCAGCCCCAGCATTTT.

J is TRBJ2-5 and V is TRBV10-1; weak D call: TRBD2 (5 bases). Trimming stripped 5 bases from V and 6 bases from J, with 13 bases between. This CDR3 contains 13 residues. Germline CDR1 is WNHNN and CDR2 is SYGVQD (reference sequence). CDR3 sequence: CASSREFGKTQYF. In nucleotides, the CDR3 is TGCGCCAGCAGTCGGGAATTTGGGAAGACCCAGTACTTC.

V gene TRBV7-2 combines with J gene TRBJ2-5; TRBD2 matches 10 bases. With V trimmed by 3 bases and J by 4 bases, 11 bases remained unmatched. The CDR3 loop spans 17 amino acids. Germline V gives CDR1 SGHTA, CDR2 FQGNSA. The CDR3 loop is CASSFASGSPGLETQYF. The CDR3 DNA reads TGTGCCAGCAGCTTCGCTAGCGGGAGCCCAGGCTTAGAGACCCAGTACTTC.

The V call is TRBV12-3 or TRBV12-4, the J call TRBJ1-2; a weak D match, TRBD1 (6 bases). The CDR3 has 13 amino acids. Trimming took 6 bases from V and 6 from J, leaving 14 bases between them. CDR3 coding DNA: TGTGCCAGCAGAACAGGGAGGGAACATGGCTACACCTTC. Translation: CASRTGREHGYTF.

There are a few counts of this clonotype. J is TRBJ2-7 and V is TRBV6-1; 7 bases fit TRBD1. Trimming removed 6 bases from V and 2 bases from J; junction bases left unmatched: 10. The CDR3 has 15 amino acids. The V gene's germline CDR1 is MNHNS and CDR2 SASEGT. The CDR3 DNA reads as TGTGCCAGCAGCTCTCCCGGGACAGCGGCCTACGAGCAGTACTTC. This encodes CASSSPGTAAYEQYF.

This clonotype was detected a few times. The rearrangement uses TRBV11-2 and TRBJ1-6; D is ambiguous. With 0 bases removed from V and 14 bases from J, the gap between germline ends came to 14 bases. The CDR3 extends over 14 amino acids. Germline assignment: CDR1 SGHAT and CDR2 FQNNGV. CDR3 coding DNA: TGTGCCAGCAGCTTAGACGGTCCAATTTCGGCCCTCCACTTT. Translated, it gives CASSLDGPISALHF.

In this sample, this clonotype turned up many times. The CDR3 loop reads CASSANTDTQYF. CDR3 bases: TGTGCCAGCAGCGCAAACACAGATACGCAGTATTTT. The chain joins TRBV7-2 to TRBJ2-3; no clear D. Germline loops: CDR1 SGHTA, CDR2 FQGNSA. The V gene lost 5 bases and the J gene lost 2 bases, with 5 bases spanning the gap. The CDR3 is 12 amino acids.

The V gene is TRBV21-1, the J gene TRBJ2-1. TRBV21-1 is a pseudogene locus. The CDR3 covers 15 residues. CDR3 nucleotides: TGTGCCAGCAGCAAATTCGGATTGTCCTACAATGAGCAGTTCTTC. Amino acid sequence: CASSKFGLSYNEQFF.

The gene calls are TRBV5-1 and TRBJ2-3, with a weak D call TRBD2 (6 bases). V lost 0 bases to trimming and J lost 2 bases, with 13 bases between them. The CDR3 is made up of 16 amino acids. CDR1 and CDR2 (germline): SGHRS, YFSETQ. The CDR3 loop is CASSLATWGDTDTQYF. The CDR3 region has the DNA TGCGCCAGCAGCTTGGCCACTTGGGGGGACACAGATACGCAGTATTTT.

The table lists this clonotype with a few counts. The chain employs TRBV7-9 and TRBJ1-5; TRBD1 matches at 9 bases. The germline V gene has CDR1 SEHNR and CDR2 FQNEAQ (reference sequence). Trimming at V came to 1 base and at J to 3 bases, leaving 1 base not matched to a gene. The CDR3 is 15 residues long. The CDR3 region is CASSLGTGVNQPQHF. CDR3 sequence (DNA): TGTGCCAGCAGCTTAGGGACAGGGGTCAATCAGCCCCAGCATTTT. The whole variable domain, filled in from reference TRBV7-9 and TRBJ1-5, reads DTGVSQNPRHKITKRGQNVTFRCDPISEHNRLYWYRQTLGQGPEFLTYFQNEAQLEKSRLLSDRFSAERPKGSFSTLEIQRTEQGDSAMYLCASSLGTGVNQPQHFGDGTRLSIL.

V usage is TRBV28 and J usage is TRBJ1-1, with D maybe TRBD1 (6 bases). This CDR3 has 15 amino acids. Per the germline V gene, CDR1 is MDHEN and CDR2 is SYDVKM. The V end was cut by 4 bases, the J end by 0 bases, with 12 bases between. CDR3 nucleotides: TGTGCCAGCAGTTGGACGAGGGGGATGAACACTGAAGCTTTCTTT. This encodes CASSWTRGMNTEAFF.

This sequence joins TRBV5-1 and TRBJ2-3, with D maybe TRBD1 (5 bases). The V gene lost 6 bases and the J gene lost 1 base, with 18 bases spanning the gap. Germline V gene sequence: CDR1 SGHRS, CDR2 YFSETQ. This CDR3 spans 16 amino acids. The CDR3 DNA reads TGCGCCAGCACCACCGAGGTAGGGGTTGGCACAGATACGCAGTATTTT. This codes for CASTTEVGVGTDTQYF.

This clonotype was detected only a few times. This chain joins TRBV6-2 or TRBV6-3 and TRBJ1-6; D might be TRBD1 (5 bases). CDR1 MNHEY and CDR2 SVGEGT come from the germline V gene. CDR3 length: 14 amino acids. Trimming took 6 bases from V and 2 from J, leaving 8 bases between them. As DNA, the CDR3 is TGTGCCAGCAGCCAGACAGCCTATAATTCACCCCTCCACTTT. It translates to CASSQTAYNSPLHF.

CDR3 bases: TGTGCCACCAGTGCCGGGAGTTGGAATGAGCAGTTCTTC. Its translation is CATSAGSWNEQFF. V and J are TRBV24-1 and TRBJ2-1; maybe TRBD2 (6 bases). This CDR3 has 13 amino acids. Trimming left V 5 bases short and J 7 bases short, with 11 bases between. Germline CDR1 and CDR2: KGHDR and SFDVKD.

This clonotype was counted only a few times. V and J are TRBV7-8 and TRBJ1-5; 9 bases agree with TRBD1. In germline, CDR1 is SGHVS, CDR2 FQNEAQ. CDR3 length: 17 residues. V was pared by 1 base and J by 4 bases, with 8 bases of the junction left unmatched. CDR3 DNA: TGTGCCAGCAGCTTAGGTTACAGGGGGCCTCGGAATCAGCCCCAGCATTTT. Amino acids: CASSLGYRGPRNQPQHF. The complete variable domain, with remaining parts taken from reference TRBV7-8 and TRBJ1-5, reads GAGVSQSPRYKVAKRGQDVALRCDPISGHVSLFWYQQALGQGPEFLTYFQNEAQLDKSGLPSDRFFAERPEGSVSTLKIQRTQQEDSAVYLCASSLGYRGPRNQPQHFGDGTRLSIL.

This clonotype was counted between two and nine times. The J gene is TRBJ1-1, the V gene TRBV5-1, with D possibly matching TRBD1 (5 bases). Trimming took 4 bases from V and 1 from J, leaving 11 bases between them. Germline CDR1 SGHRS, CDR2 YFSETQ. The CDR3 is 14 residues long. The CDR3 nucleotides read TGCGCCAGCAGCCGGAACCAGGGGAACACTGAAGCTTTCTTT. It translates to CASSRNQGNTEAFF.

This clonotype occurred a few times. The chain uses TRBV28 and TRBJ2-1; TRBD1 aligns across 7 bases. This CDR3 contains 14 residues. V dropped 6 bases and J dropped 7; count of bases not matched to a gene: 9. Germline V CDR1 and CDR2: MDHEN, SYDVKM. CDR3 sequence (DNA): TGTGCCAGCAGGACCGGGACAGTCAATAATGAGCAGTTCTTC. Protein product: CASRTGTVNNEQFF.

V and J are TRBV5-1 and TRBJ2-3; possibly TRBD1 for D (6 bases). Trimming took 2 bases from V and 3 from J, leaving 16 bases between them. Per the germline V gene, CDR1 is SGHRS and CDR2 is YFSETQ. The CDR3 has 16 amino acids. The CDR3: CASSLGQSGLTDTQYF. CDR3 nucleotides: TGCGCCAGCAGCTTAGGACAGTCGGGGTTAACAGATACGCAGTATTTT.

The chain recombines TRBV29-1 with TRBJ2-5; D may match TRBD1 or TRBD2 (5 bases each). In germline, CDR1 is SQVTM, CDR2 ANQGSEA. This CDR3 region has 12 residues. Trimming pared 8 bases from V and 2 bases from J, leaving 12 bases between. The CDR3 nucleotides are TGCAGCCTTGTCTGGGGGCAAGAGACCCAGTACTTC. It specifies CSLVWGQETQYF. Supplemented by reference TRBV29-1 and TRBJ2-5, the full variable domain reads SAVISQKPSRDICQRGTSLTIQCQVDSQVTMMFWYRQQPGQSLTLIATANQGSEATYESGFVIDKFPISRPNLTFSTLTVSNMSPEDSSIYLCSLVWGQETQYFGPGTRLLVL.

This clonotype occurred many times. The chain couples TRBV12-3 or TRBV12-4 to TRBJ2-7; TRBD2 is a possible D gene (5 bases). Trimming removed 5 bases from V and 2 bases from J, with 16 bases in between. This CDR3 contains 15 residues. The CDR3 sequence: CASSPHEGSTYEQYF. CDR3 nucleotide sequence: TGTGCCAGCAGTCCCCACGAGGGATCAACCTACGAGCAGTACTTC.

The V gene is TRBV3-1, the J gene TRBJ2-2; TRBD1 aligns across 11 bases. Trimming removed 9 bases from V and 6 bases from J; junction bases left unmatched: 3. The germline CDR1 and CDR2 sequences are LGHDT and YNNKEL (reference sequence). The CDR3 length is 13 residues. The CDR3 DNA is TGTGCCAGAGGACAGGGGGCCTCCGGGGAGCTGTTTTTT. Translated, it gives CARGQGASGELFF.

The chain combines TRBV5-1 with TRBJ2-7; TRBD2 aligns across 7 bases. With V trimmed by 2 bases and J by 3 bases, 11 bases remained unmatched. The CDR3 contains 16 residues. Germline loops: CDR1 SGHRS, CDR2 YFSETQ. The CDR3 nucleotides are TGCGCCAGCAGCTTAACCAGCGGGGTAGCCCTCTACGAGCAGTACTTC. Protein sequence: CASSLTSGVALYEQYF.

This chain uses TRBV19 with TRBJ1-2; tentatively, D is TRBD1 (6 bases). CDR1 is LNHDA, CDR2 SQIVND, per germline (reference sequence). The CDR3 has 14 residues. V shed 5 bases and J shed 2 bases, with 12 bases lying between them. In DNA form, the CDR3 reads TGTGCCAGTAGTGCCACAGGGACCAACTATGGCTACACCTTC. This codes for CASSATGTNYGYTF.

The chain recombines TRBV20-1 with TRBJ2-7; D remains ambiguous. V was clipped by 7 bases and J by 3 bases, with 13 bases between them. Germline-derived CDR1 and CDR2 are DFQATT and SNEGSKA (reference sequence). This CDR3 is built from 12 residues. The CDR3 sequence: CSVATGSYEQYF. CDR3 in DNA: TGCAGTGTCGCCACGGGTAGCTACGAGCAGTACTTC.